This T cell receptor (beta chain) was obtained from a study of blood T cell repertoires in COVID-19. The repertoire was sequenced with immunoSEQ multiplex PCR; TCRdb's copy has only in-frame clones and lacks some. Of tens of thousands of clones listed, approximately 78% are singletons. The V gene lost 3 bases and the J gene lost 7 bases, with 17 bases spanning the gap. Germline V CDR1 and CDR2: SGDLS, YYNGEE. The CDR3 covers 15 residues. The V call is TRBV9, the J call TRBJ2-1; possible D gene TRBD1, 5 bases. Sequencing was done on a sample of peripheral blood. This TCR was recovered from a man older than 75 with acute or convalescent COVID-19. CDR3 bases: TGTGCCAGCAGCGCACAACAAGGGGCCTGGAATGAGCAGTTCTTC. This encodes CASSAQQGAWNEQFF.